One and the same sample provided the 27 T cell receptor beta chains below, sequenced in a study of Tregs in tolerant kidney transplant recipients. Recipients received nonmyeloablative bone marrow transplants from related graft donors, with transient mixed chimerism. Some clones are missing from TCRdb's copy, which holds only in-frame ones; the method was immunoSEQ multiplex PCR. This table holds 20,000 to 25,000 clones, more than 65% found once. The source was CD8+ T cells from blood (PBMCs), collected 6 months after the transplant. These receptors came from a human patient who received a combined kidney and bone marrow transplant. The graft donor may account for some of the T cells.

The rearrangement uses TRBV29-1 and TRBJ1-6; TRBD1 matches 10 bases. Losses at the gene ends were 5 bases for V and 8 bases for J; bases not matched to a gene: 3. This CDR3 comprises 13 residues. The germline CDR1 and CDR2 sequences are SQVTM and ANQGSEA. As DNA, the CDR3 is TGCAGCGTTCGGGACAGGGGCGATTCACCCCTCCACTTT. The encoded protein is CSVRDRGDSPLHF.

The gene calls are TRBV7-3 and TRBJ2-5, with 12 bases identical to TRBD2. Germline V CDR1 and CDR2: SGHTA, FQGTGA. V was clipped by 2 bases and J by 2 bases; unmatched bases: 3. This CDR3 comprises 16 residues. Written as DNA, the CDR3 is TGTGCCAGCAGCTTATCACTAGCGGGGGGTCAAGAGACCCAGTACTTC. It translates to CASSLSLAGGQETQYF.

The V call is TRBV5-6, the J call TRBJ2-3; perhaps TRBD2 as D (6 bases). The CDR3 is made up of 14 amino acids. V lost 2 bases and J 4 bases, leaving 11 bases between the germline ends. Per germline, CDR1 SGHDT and CDR2 YYEEEE. As DNA, the CDR3 is TGTGCCAGCAGCTTCGGTAGCGGCGCAGATACGCAGTATTTT. As protein: CASSFGSGADTQYF.

The chain uses TRBV29-1 and TRBJ2-7, with 7 bases matching TRBD1. V lost 3 bases to trimming and J lost 4 bases; unmatched junction nucleotides: 6. CDR1 is SQVTM and CDR2 is ANQGSEA in the germline V gene. This CDR3 is built from 13 residues. CDR3 residues: CSVEGDRVYEQYF. The CDR3 DNA is TGCAGCGTTGAGGGTGACAGGGTTTACGAGCAGTACTTC.

By share, this clone ranks as medium-sized. The chain has TRBV7-9 and TRBJ1-2; tentative D call: TRBD1 (5 bases). Germline CDR1 is SEHNR and CDR2 is FQNEAQ (reference sequence). The V and J ends lost 1 base and 8 bases respectively, with 17 bases between them. The CDR3 extends over 15 amino acids. The CDR3 DNA follows: TGTGCCAGCAGCTTAGATCAGGGAATAGCAAGGGGCTACACCTTC. It encodes CASSLDQGIARGYTF.

The chain uses TRBV4-1 and TRBJ2-7; 10 nucleotides match TRBD2. Trimming took 1 base from V and 6 from J; bases not matched to a gene: 3. Germline V gives CDR1 MGHRA, CDR2 YSYEKL. The CDR3 covers 14 residues. The CDR3 DNA reads as TGCGCCAGCAGCCAAGCTAGCGGGAGTGTCGAGCAGTACTTC. The encoded protein is CASSQASGSVEQYF.

This clone was observed a single time. This chain links TRBV7-9 with TRBJ2-7; 11 bases line up with TRBD1. Germline V CDR1 and CDR2: SEHNR, FQNEAQ (reference sequence). This CDR3 spans 13 amino acids. Trimming removed 6 bases from V and 4 bases from J; junction bases left unmatched: 2. The CDR3 spells CASRGTGGYEQYF. CDR3 nucleotides: TGTGCCAGCAGAGGGACAGGGGGGTACGAGCAGTACTTC.

With respect to this clone: In the same sample, other DNA sequences code for this CDR3. The chain uses TRBV4-3 and TRBJ1-6; D remains ambiguous. Trimming cost V 0 bases and J 6 bases, with 6 bases left between them. The CDR3 consists of 14 residues. CDR1 and CDR2 (germline): LGHNA, YSLEER. CDR3 in amino acids: CASSQETANSPLHF. In DNA, the CDR3 is TGCGCCAGCAGCCAAGAAACAGCTAATTCACCCCTCCACTTT.

This chain joins TRBV7-8 and TRBJ2-7; 8 bases match TRBD1. The CDR3 has 14 amino acids. CDR1 and CDR2 (germline): SGHVS, FQNEAQ. V shed 1 base, J shed 3 bases, and the junction held 2 bases outside the gene matches. The CDR3 DNA sequence: TGTGCCAGCAGCTTAGGGACAGGGATCTACGAGCAGTACTTC. Protein: CASSLGTGIYEQYF.

Only one count was recorded for this clone. The J gene is TRBJ2-1, the V gene TRBV9; 8 nucleotides agree with TRBD2. Trimming took 3 bases from V and 0 from J; bases not matched to a gene: 5. CDR1 and CDR2 from the germline V gene are SGDLS and YYNGEE. This CDR3 is built from 16 residues. CDR3 amino acids: CASSASTSGSYNEQFF. The CDR3 DNA is TGTGCCAGCAGCGCAAGTACTAGCGGCTCCTACAATGAGCAGTTCTTC.

V usage is TRBV6-5 and J usage is TRBJ2-7; maybe TRBD2 (5 bases). V lost 11 bases and J lost 1, with 12 bases in between. Germline CDR1 MNHEY, CDR2 SVGAGI. The CDR3 is made up of 12 amino acids. This CDR3 is CAASRTSYEQYF. The CDR3 DNA sequence: TGTGCCGCCAGCAGGACTTCCTACGAGCAGTACTTC.

This sequence joins TRBV5-1 and TRBJ2-7; 13 bases agree with TRBD2. CDR3 length: 18 amino acids. V dropped 3 bases and J dropped 0; count of bases not matched to a gene: 9. The germline CDR1 and CDR2 sequences are SGHRS and YFSETQ. The DNA of the CDR3 is TGCGCCAGCAGCTCAATGGGGACTAGCGGGGTGATCTCCTACGAGCAGTACTTC. Amino acids: CASSSMGTSGVISYEQYF. The variable domain in full, with the rest retrieved from reference TRBV5-1 and TRBJ2-7, is KAGVTQTPRYLIKTRGQQVTLSCSPISGHRSVSWYQQTPGQGLQFLFEYFSETQRNKGNFPGRFSGRQFSNSRSEMNVSTLELGDSALYLCASSSMGTSGVISYEQYFGPGTRLTVT.

The J gene is TRBJ1-5, the V gene TRBV11-2; no firm D call. The CDR3 spans 13 residues. The V and J ends lost 2 bases and 3 bases respectively, with 5 bases between them. Germline V gene lookup returns CDR1 SGHAT and CDR2 FQNNGV. As DNA, the CDR3 is TGTGCCAGCAGCTTATGGCTCAATCAGCCCCAGCATTTT. Translation: CASSLWLNQPQHF.

Of note for this clone: It is likely a read error: a sequence one base away is far more abundant. Other DNA sequences of this sample code for an identical CDR3. The chain carries TRBV5-6 and TRBJ1-5; TRBD1 might be the D (5 bases). The ends were cut back, 4 bases at V and 5 bases at J, with 16 bases in the middle. Germline V lookup: CDR1 SGHDT, CDR2 YYEEEE. CDR3 size: 15 residues. CDR3 residues: CASSPRGGVDQPQHF. The CDR3 DNA follows: TGTGCCAGCAGCCCTCGTGGGGGGGTGGATCAGCCCCAGCATTTT.

The V gene is TRBV27, the J gene TRBJ1-4; D not certain. The CDR3 consists of 13 residues. V gave up 4 bases and J gave up 2 bases, with 5 bases separating them. Germline CDR1 and CDR2: MNHEY and SMNVEV (reference sequence). CDR3 protein: CASSSLTNEKLFF. The CDR3 bases are TGTGCCAGCAGTTCCCTTACTAATGAAAAACTGTTTTTT.

V gene TRBV9 combines with J gene TRBJ2-3; 10 nucleotides align to TRBD2. Germline V gene sequence: CDR1 SGDLS, CDR2 YYNGEE. The CDR3 is 17 amino acids. Losses at the gene ends were 3 bases for V and 4 bases for J; bases not matched to a gene: 11. The CDR3 nucleotides are TGTGCCAGCAGCGGCCTCCAGCGGGGGGGCTCGCCAGATACGCAGTATTTT. Its translation: CASSGLQRGGSPDTQYF.

The chain uses TRBV19 and TRBJ1-5; no firm D call. The V end lost 4 bases, the J end lost 6 bases, and 10 bases lay between the germline ends. The germline V gene has CDR1 LNHDA and CDR2 SQIVND (reference sequence). The CDR3 consists of 13 residues. CDR3 sequence: CASSSESSQPQHF. DNA for the CDR3: TGTGCCAGTAGTAGTGAGAGCTCTCAGCCCCAGCATTTT. Combining the CDR3 with reference TRBV19 and TRBJ1-5 gives the whole variable domain DGGITQSPKYLFRKEGQNVTLSCEQNLNHDAMYWYRQDPGQGLRLIYYSQIVNDFQKGDIAEGYSVSREKKESFPLTVTSAQKNPTAFYLCASSSESSQPQHFGDGTRLSIL.

This rearrangement joins TRBV30 to TRBJ2-5; D gene ambiguous. The CDR3 runs 15 residues. Trimming stripped 4 bases from V and 1 base from J, with 16 bases between. CDR1 is GTSNPN, CDR2 SVGIG, per germline (reference sequence). In DNA form, the CDR3 reads TGTGCCTGGATCCCTCCCCTAGAACTCCAAGAGACCCAGTACTTC. It codes for CAWIPPLELQETQYF.

The sample holds a few counts of this clone. DNA for the CDR3: TGTGCCAGCAGCTTTGGGACAGGCCATGAAAAACTGTTTTTT. Residues: CASSFGTGHEKLFF. The chain has TRBV5-6 and TRBJ1-4, with 8 positions matching TRBD1. This CDR3 has 14 residues. The ends lost 2 bases at V and 6 bases at J; junction bases unmatched: 3. Germline assignment: CDR1 SGHDT and CDR2 YYEEEE.

The rearrangement uses TRBV30 and TRBJ1-1; D uncertain. V lost 2 bases and J lost 1, with 8 bases in between. Germline CDR1 is GTSNPN and CDR2 is SVGIG (reference sequence). The CDR3 is made up of 13 amino acids. This CDR3 reads CAWSTTWNTEAFF. The CDR3, as DNA: TGTGCCTGGAGTACTACGTGGAACACTGAAGCTTTCTTT.

This clone was counted a single time. V and J are TRBV11-2 and TRBJ2-7, with 9 nucleotides matching TRBD2. The CDR3 consists of 15 residues. The trim removed 5 bases at V and 4 bases at J, leaving 9 bases unmatched. Germline CDR1 SGHAT, CDR2 FQNNGV. In DNA form, the CDR3 reads TGTGCCAGCAGCGAAGGGGGTACTAGCGGGTACGAGCAGTACTTC. The encoded protein is CASSEGGTSGYEQYF.

This clone rates as large. The rearrangement uses TRBV9 and TRBJ2-1; TRBD2 might be the D (6 bases). The CDR3 loop spans 15 amino acids. Germline V lookup: CDR1 SGDLS, CDR2 YYNGEE. Trimming shortened V by 2 bases and J by 5 bases, and 14 bases separated the two germline ends. The chain's CDR3 is CASSVVVSGHNEQFF. CDR3 coding DNA: TGTGCCAGCAGCGTGGTTGTTAGCGGACACAATGAGCAGTTCTTC.

The rearrangement joins TRBV4-3 to TRBJ2-5, with a possible D match to TRBD2 (5 bases). The J call may be incorrect, as the DNA end agrees better with TRBJ2-7. CDR3 length: 16 residues. Per the germline V gene, CDR1 is LGHNA and CDR2 is YSLEER. The CDR3 region is CASSQDSLGSAHEQYF. CDR3 nucleotides: TGCGCCAGCAGCCAAGACTCTCTTGGTAGCGCCCACGAGCAGTACTTC.

Of note for this clone: Different DNA sequences within this sample yield the same CDR3. The chain has TRBV9 and TRBJ2-3; weak D call: TRBD2 (6 bases). This CDR3 comprises 15 residues. Germline CDR1 reads SGDLS; CDR2 reads YYNGEE. V lost 3 bases and J lost 0, with 11 bases in between. The CDR3 DNA sequence: TGTGCCAGCAGCGCCCTAGCGTCTAGCACAGATACGCAGTATTTT. Protein: CASSALASSTDTQYF.

V usage is TRBV21-1 and J usage is TRBJ1-2; the table assigns TRBD1, which was not confirmed against the DNA. TRBV21-1 is listed as a pseudogene. The CDR3 extends over 19 amino acids. The CDR3 nucleotides are TGTGCCAGCAGCAAAGAGTGGCTTTGTCTGGACAGGGGCAACTATGGCTACACCTTC. Translated: CASSKEWLCLDRGNYGYTF.

The rearrangement links TRBV4-3 to TRBJ1-3; TRBD1 is a possible D gene (6 bases). CDR3 length: 17 residues. The germline V gene encodes CDR1 LGHNA and CDR2 YSLEER. Trimming pared 0 bases from V and 3 bases from J, leaving 15 bases between. As DNA, the CDR3 is TGCGCCAGCAGCCAAGATCGTCTAGGGGGTTATGGAAACACCATATATTTT. Its protein product is CASSQDRLGGYGNTIYF.

The rearrangement links TRBV4-1 to TRBJ2-7; tentative D call: TRBD2 (6 bases). CDR3 length: 15 amino acids. Germline V lookup: CDR1 MGHRA, CDR2 YSYEKL. Trimming stripped 2 bases from V and 3 bases from J, with 14 bases between. In nucleotides, the CDR3 is TGCGCCAGCAGCCAATCTCTTAATAGCGGCTACGAGCAGTACTTC. Translating it yields CASSQSLNSGYEQYF.